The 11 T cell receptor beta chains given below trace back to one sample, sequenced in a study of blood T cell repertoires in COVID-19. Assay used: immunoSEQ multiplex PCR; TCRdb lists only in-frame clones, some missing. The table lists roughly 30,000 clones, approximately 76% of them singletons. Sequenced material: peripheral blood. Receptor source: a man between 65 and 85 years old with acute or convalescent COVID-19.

CDR3 DNA sequence: TGTGCCAGCAGCCAGGGACTAGCGGGGGGTTACACCGGGGAGCTGTTTTTT. This translates into CASSQGLAGGYTGELFF. The genes are TRBV5-4 and TRBJ2-2; 15 positions agree with TRBD2. The trim removed 4 bases at V and 3 bases at J, leaving 4 bases unmatched. Germline V gene sequence: CDR1 SGHNT, CDR2 YYREEE (reference sequence). The CDR3 extends over 17 amino acids.

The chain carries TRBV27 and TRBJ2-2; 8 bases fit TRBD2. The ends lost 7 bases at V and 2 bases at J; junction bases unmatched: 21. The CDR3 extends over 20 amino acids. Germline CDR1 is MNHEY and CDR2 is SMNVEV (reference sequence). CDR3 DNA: TGTGCCAGCACAAGACTGACCGGAACCGGGACTAGAAGAAACACCGGGGAGCTGTTTTTT. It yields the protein CASTRLTGTGTRRNTGELFF.

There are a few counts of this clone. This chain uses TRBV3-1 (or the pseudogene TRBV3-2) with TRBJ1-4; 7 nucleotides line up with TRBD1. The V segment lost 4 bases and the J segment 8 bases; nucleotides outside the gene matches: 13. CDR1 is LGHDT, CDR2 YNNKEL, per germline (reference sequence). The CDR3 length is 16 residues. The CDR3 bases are TGTGCCAGCAGCCCAGGGACAGCCTCTGACGGAGAAAAACTGTTTTTT. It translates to CASSPGTASDGEKLFF.

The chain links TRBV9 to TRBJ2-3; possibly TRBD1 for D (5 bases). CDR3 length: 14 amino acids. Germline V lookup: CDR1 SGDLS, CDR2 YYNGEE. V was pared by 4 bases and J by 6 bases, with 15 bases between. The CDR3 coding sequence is TGTGCCAGCAGCACGCGACAGCGTAAGGATACGCAGTATTTT. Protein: CASSTRQRKDTQYF.

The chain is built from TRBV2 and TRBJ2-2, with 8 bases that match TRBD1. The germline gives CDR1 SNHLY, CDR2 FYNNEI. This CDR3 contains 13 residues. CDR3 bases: TGTGCGACGGGACAGGAAATTAACGGGGAGCTGTTTTTT. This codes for CATGQEINGELFF. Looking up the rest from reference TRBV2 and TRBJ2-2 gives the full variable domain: EPEVTQTPSHQVTQMGQEVILRCVPISNHLYFYWYRQILGQKVEFLVSFYNNEISEKSEIFDDQFSVERPDGSNFTLKIRSTKLEDSAMYFCATGQEINGELFFGEGSRLTVL.

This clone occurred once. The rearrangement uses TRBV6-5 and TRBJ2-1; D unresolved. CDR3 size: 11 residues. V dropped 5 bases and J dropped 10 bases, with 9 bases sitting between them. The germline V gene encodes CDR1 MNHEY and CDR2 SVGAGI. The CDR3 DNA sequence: TGTGCCAGCAGTAGCTCTAGAGAGCAGTTCTTC. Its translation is CASSSSREQFF.

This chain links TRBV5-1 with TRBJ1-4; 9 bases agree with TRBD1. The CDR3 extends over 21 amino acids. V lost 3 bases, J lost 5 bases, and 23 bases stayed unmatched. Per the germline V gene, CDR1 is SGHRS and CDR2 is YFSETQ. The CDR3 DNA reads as TGCGCCAGCAGCTCGGATGGGGTACGGGACAGGGTCTCTTCGGCCAATGAAAAACTGTTTTTT. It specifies CASSSDGVRDRVSSANEKLFF.

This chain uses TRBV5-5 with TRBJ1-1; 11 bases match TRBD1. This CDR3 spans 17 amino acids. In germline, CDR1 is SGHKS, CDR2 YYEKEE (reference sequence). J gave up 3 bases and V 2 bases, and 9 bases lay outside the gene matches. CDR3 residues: CASSFGTGGFADTEAFF. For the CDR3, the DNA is TGTGCCAGCAGCTTCGGGACAGGGGGTTTCGCGGACACTGAAGCTTTCTTT.

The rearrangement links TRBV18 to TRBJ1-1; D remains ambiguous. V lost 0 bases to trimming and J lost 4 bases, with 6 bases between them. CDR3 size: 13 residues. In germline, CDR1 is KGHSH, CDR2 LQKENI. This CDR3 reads CASSPPQATEAFF. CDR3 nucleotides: TGTGCCAGCTCACCACCCCAGGCCACTGAAGCTTTCTTT.

This CDR3 reads CASSWDRTLYEQYF. The CDR3 DNA is TGTGCCAGCAGCTGGGACAGGACACTTTACGAGCAGTACTTC. The rearrangement uses TRBV7-2 and TRBJ2-7, with 8 bases matching TRBD1. The CDR3 has 14 amino acids. V shed 4 bases and J 4 bases; nucleotides not matched to a gene: 6. Germline-derived CDR1 and CDR2 are SGHTA and FQGNSA.

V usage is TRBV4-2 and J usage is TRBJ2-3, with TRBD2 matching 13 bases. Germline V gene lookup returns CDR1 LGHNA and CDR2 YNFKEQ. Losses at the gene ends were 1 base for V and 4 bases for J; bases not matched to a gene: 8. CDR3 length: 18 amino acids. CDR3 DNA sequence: TGTGCCAGCAGCCAAGGGACTAGCGGGGGCCCGGGGGCAGATACGCAGTATTTT. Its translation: CASSQGTSGGPGADTQYF.